This TCR beta chain comes out of a study of beta chain features in type 1 diabetes. Broader study findings: For Type 1 diabetes patients, all four CD4+ subsets carried TCRB CDR3s that were moderately but significantly shorter.

This clone was counted only a few times. Its antigen is not identified. The CDR3 covers 16 residues. V lost 6 bases to trimming and J lost 4 bases, with 19 bases between them. Germline V gene sequence: CDR1 LNHDA, CDR2 SQIVND (reference sequence). cDNA synthesis used the whole RNA isolate, giving expressed TCRB sequences. The assay was immunoSEQ multiplex PCR, and TCRdb's table has in-frame clones only and misses some. Seen here are 620,000 or so clones, around 16% observed once, and the top ten hold about 0.086%. The sequence was obtained from a man younger than 30 in good health. This chain joins TRBV19 and TRBJ1-5, with D unresolved. Sequenced: naive CD4+ T cells from blood. The CDR3 here is CASSRLNGPLNQPQHF. The CDR3 bases are TGTGCCAGTAGCCGATTGAACGGGCCGCTGAATCAGCCCCAGCATTTT.